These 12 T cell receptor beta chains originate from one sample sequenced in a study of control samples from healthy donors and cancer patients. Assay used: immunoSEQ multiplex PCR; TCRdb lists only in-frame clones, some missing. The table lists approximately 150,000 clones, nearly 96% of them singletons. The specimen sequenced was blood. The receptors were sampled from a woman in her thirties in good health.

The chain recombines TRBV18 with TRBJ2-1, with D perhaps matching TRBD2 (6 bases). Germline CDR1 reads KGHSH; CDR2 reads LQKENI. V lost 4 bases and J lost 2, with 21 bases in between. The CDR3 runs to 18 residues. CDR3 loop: CASSLISVLAPAYNEQFF. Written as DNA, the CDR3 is TGTGCCAGCTCACTTATTTCCGTTCTAGCGCCAGCCTACAATGAGCAGTTCTTC.

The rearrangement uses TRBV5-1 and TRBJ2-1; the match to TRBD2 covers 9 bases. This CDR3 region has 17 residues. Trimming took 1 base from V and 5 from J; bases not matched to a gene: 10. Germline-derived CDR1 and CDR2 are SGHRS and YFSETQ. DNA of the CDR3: TGCGCCAGCAGCTTGAATCCCTTTAGCGGGAGCCACAATGAGCAGTTCTTC. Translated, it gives CASSLNPFSGSHNEQFF.

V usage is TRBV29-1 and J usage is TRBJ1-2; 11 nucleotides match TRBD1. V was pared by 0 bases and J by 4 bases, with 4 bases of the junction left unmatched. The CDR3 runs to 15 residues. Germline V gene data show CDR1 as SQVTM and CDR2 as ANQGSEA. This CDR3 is CSVEDGTGGSYGYTF. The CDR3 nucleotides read TGCAGCGTTGAAGACGGGACAGGGGGATCCTATGGCTACACCTTC.

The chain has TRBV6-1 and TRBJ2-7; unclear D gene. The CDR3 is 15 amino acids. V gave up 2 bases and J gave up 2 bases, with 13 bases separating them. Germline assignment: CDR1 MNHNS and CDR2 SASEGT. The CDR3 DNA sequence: TGTGCCAGCAGTGAATATGTAGGCTCCACCTACGAGCAGTACTTC. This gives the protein CASSEYVGSTYEQYF.

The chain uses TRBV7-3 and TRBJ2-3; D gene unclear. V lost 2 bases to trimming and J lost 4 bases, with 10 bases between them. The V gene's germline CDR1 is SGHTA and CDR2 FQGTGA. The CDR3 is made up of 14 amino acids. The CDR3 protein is CASSLAGPPDTQYF. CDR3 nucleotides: TGTGCCAGCAGCTTAGCCGGGCCGCCAGATACGCAGTATTTT.

In nucleotides, the CDR3 is TGTGCCAGCAGCGACAGCTATGGCTACACCTTC. Its protein product is CASSDSYGYTF. The chain is built from TRBV6-5 and TRBJ1-2; perhaps TRBD1 as D (5 bases). The CDR3 consists of 11 residues. Per the germline V gene, CDR1 is MNHEY and CDR2 is SVGAGI. V was trimmed by 6 bases and J by 4 bases, leaving 6 bases between them.

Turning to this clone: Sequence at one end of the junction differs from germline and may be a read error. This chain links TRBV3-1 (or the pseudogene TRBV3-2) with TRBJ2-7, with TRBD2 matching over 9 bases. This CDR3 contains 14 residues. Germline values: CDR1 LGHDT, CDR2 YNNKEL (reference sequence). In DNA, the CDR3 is TGTGCCAGCACCCAAGGAACTAGCGGGTACGAGCAGTACTTC. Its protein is CASTQGTSGYEQYF.

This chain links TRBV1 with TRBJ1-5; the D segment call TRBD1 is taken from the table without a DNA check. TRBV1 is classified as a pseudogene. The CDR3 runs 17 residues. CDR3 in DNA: TGCACCAGCAGCCAAAACCCCCCGGGACAGGGGAATCAGCCCCAGCATTTT. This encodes CTSSQNPPGQGNQPQHF.

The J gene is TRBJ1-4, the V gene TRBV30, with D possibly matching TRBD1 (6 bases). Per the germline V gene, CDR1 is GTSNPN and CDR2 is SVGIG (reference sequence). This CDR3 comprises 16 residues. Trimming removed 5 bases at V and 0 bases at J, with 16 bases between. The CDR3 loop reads CAWQAGQSATNEKLFF. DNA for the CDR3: TGTGCCTGGCAGGCAGGACAGTCAGCAACTAATGAAAAACTGTTTTTT.

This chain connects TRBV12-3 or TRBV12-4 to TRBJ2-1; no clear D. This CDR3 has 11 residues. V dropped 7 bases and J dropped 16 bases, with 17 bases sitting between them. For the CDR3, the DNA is TGTGCCAGCACTCATATTGGCCCCCTCTTCTTC. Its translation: CASTHIGPLFF.

CDR3: CASSVNRGPNNEQFF. CDR3 nucleotide sequence: TGTGCCAGCAGCGTAAACAGGGGGCCCAACAATGAGCAGTTCTTC. The chain employs TRBV7-9 and TRBJ2-1, with TRBD1 matching over 9 bases. The CDR3 has 15 residues. The ends lost 5 bases at V and 5 bases at J; junction bases unmatched: 7. The germline gives CDR1 SEHNR, CDR2 FQNEAQ (reference sequence).

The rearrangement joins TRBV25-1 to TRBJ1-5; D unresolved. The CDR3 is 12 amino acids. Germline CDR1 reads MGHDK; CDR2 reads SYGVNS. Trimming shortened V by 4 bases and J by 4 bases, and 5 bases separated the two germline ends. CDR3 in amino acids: CASSGQNQPQHF. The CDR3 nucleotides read TGTGCCAGCAGTGGGCAGAATCAGCCCCAGCATTTT. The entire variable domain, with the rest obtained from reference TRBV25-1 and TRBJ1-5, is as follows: EADIYQTPRYLVIGTGKKITLECSQTMGHDKMYWYQQDPGMELHLIHYSYGVNSTEKGDLSSESTVSRIRTEHFPLTLESARPSHTSQYLCASSGQNQPQHFGDGTRLSIL.